What follows describes a single T cell receptor beta chain. Its target is unknown. The sample is drawn from a study of cytomegalovirus exposure and HLA in healthy donors. The V end lost 6 bases, the J end lost 5 bases, and 20 bases lay between the germline ends. CDR1 is SQVTM, CDR2 ANQGSEA, per germline. CDR3 length: 14 amino acids. Study-level findings and limits: Later, an analysis found that TCR clusters from the first cohort tended to co-occur in the 95 to 150 validation repertoires.

The repertoire was sequenced with immunoSEQ multiplex PCR; TCRdb's copy has only in-frame clones and lacks some. The sample lists some 340,000 clones, 87% seen once, with about 1.2% in the top ten. The sequencing input was PBMCs. This receptor was obtained from a woman younger than 45 in good health and CMV-seropositive. The chain joins TRBV29-1 to TRBJ2-7, with a possible D match to TRBD1 (6 bases). DNA of the CDR3: TGCAGCGTCGGCCTACTGGACAGATCCCACGAGCAGTACTTC. This gives the protein CSVGLLDRSHEQYF.